Presented here are 10 T cell receptor beta chains from one specimen sequenced in a study of blood T cell repertoires in COVID-19. Produced via immunoSEQ multiplex PCR; TCRdb's table is partial and in-frame only. The sample holds some 250,000 clones, about four fifths seen once. The sample taken for sequencing was peripheral blood. These receptor sequences come from a man aged 40-49 years with active or convalescent COVID-19.

This clone is a singleton in its sample. V usage is TRBV11-2 and J usage is TRBJ1-1, with TRBD1 matching over 7 bases. The CDR3 spans 13 residues. J lost 11 bases, V lost 5 bases, and 11 bases had no gene match. The V gene's germline CDR1 is SGHAT and CDR2 FQNNGV. The DNA for the CDR3 is TGTGCCAGCAGCCGGTCCCAGGGACAGATCGCTTTCTTT. Protein product: CASSRSQGQIAFF. Using reference TRBV11-2 and TRBJ1-1 for the parts outside the CDR3, the full variable domain is EAGVAQSPRYKIIEKRQSVAFWCNPISGHATLYWYQQILGQGPKLLIQFQNNGVVDDSQLPKDRFSAERLKGVDSTLKIQPAKLEDSAVYLCASSRSQGQIAFFGQGTRLTVV.

The chain uses TRBV7-2 and TRBJ2-5, with TRBD2 matching 7 bases. This CDR3 spans 15 amino acids. Germline CDR1 is SGHTA and CDR2 is FQGNSA. After removal of 4 bases from V and 10 bases from J, the junction contained 15 bases not matched to a gene. CDR3 nucleotides: TGTGCCAGCAGCTCGCGGGGGAATCCGACGGGAAACCAGTACTTC. It translates to CASSSRGNPTGNQYF. Combining the CDR3 with reference TRBV7-2 and TRBJ2-5 gives the whole variable domain GAGVSQSPSNKVTEKGKDVELRCDPISGHTALYWYRQSLGQGLEFLIYFQGNSAPDKSGLPSDRFSAERTGGSVSTLTIQRTQQEDSAVYLCASSSRGNPTGNQYFGPGTRLLVL.

This rearrangement joins TRBV27 to TRBJ1-1; TRBD1 matches at 8 bases. V lost 5 bases to trimming and J lost 5 bases; unmatched junction nucleotides: 13. This CDR3 spans 16 amino acids. Looked up from germline, CDR1 is MNHEY and CDR2 is SMNVEV (reference sequence). The CDR3 loop reads CASSPNRQGFGTEAFF. DNA for the CDR3: TGTGCCAGCAGTCCGAATCGACAGGGGTTCGGAACTGAAGCTTTCTTT.

The chain couples TRBV29-1 to TRBJ1-1, with a weak D call TRBD1 (6 bases). The CDR3 length is 12 residues. V lost 3 bases and J 3 bases, leaving 8 bases between the germline ends. Germline CDR1 and CDR2: SQVTM and ANQGSEA. For the CDR3, the DNA is TGCAGCGTTGAGGCAGGGGACACTGAAGCTTTCTTT. Translation: CSVEAGDTEAFF.

This chain joins TRBV18 and TRBJ1-2, with D unresolved. The germline V gene has CDR1 KGHSH and CDR2 LQKENI. V was trimmed by 2 bases and J by 7 bases, leaving 11 bases between them. This CDR3 is built from 13 residues. The CDR3 here is CASSPAVPSGYTF. CDR3 DNA sequence: TGTGCCAGCTCACCAGCAGTTCCAAGTGGCTACACCTTC.

This chain uses TRBV27 with TRBJ1-4; weak D call: TRBD1 (5 bases). CDR1 MNHEY and CDR2 SMNVEV come from the germline V gene (reference sequence). The V and J ends lost 7 bases and 8 bases respectively, with 20 bases between them. This CDR3 is built from 15 residues. This CDR3 reads CASTWRGAREEKLFF. For the CDR3, the DNA is TGTGCCAGCACCTGGAGGGGCGCGCGTGAGGAAAAACTGTTTTTT.

J is TRBJ1-3 and V is TRBV10-3; TRBD1 matches 7 bases. The CDR3 extends over 17 amino acids. In germline, CDR1 is ENHRY, CDR2 SYGVKD. Trimming removed 0 bases from V and 0 bases from J; junction bases left unmatched: 5. The chain's CDR3 is CAISESLAGGSGNTIYF. DNA for the CDR3: TGTGCCATCAGTGAGTCTCTGGCAGGGGGCTCTGGAAACACCATATATTTT.

The chain uses TRBV12-3 or TRBV12-4 and TRBJ2-5, with D maybe TRBD1 (5 bases). V was pared by 6 bases and J by 1 base, with 9 bases between. The CDR3 covers 13 residues. The CDR3 protein is CASRRDSQETQYF. CDR3 nucleotide sequence: TGTGCCAGCAGACGTGACAGCCAAGAGACCCAGTACTTC.

This chain joins TRBV12-3 or TRBV12-4 and TRBJ2-7; 7 bases are a match to TRBD1. V was clipped by 7 bases and J by 0 bases; unmatched bases: 3. The CDR3 contains 13 residues. DNA of the CDR3: TGTGCCAGCAACAGGGGAGCCTCCTACGAGCAGTACTTC. It translates to CASNRGASYEQYF.

This chain joins TRBV4-1 and TRBJ2-7, with 7 nucleotides matching TRBD1. Germline lookup yields CDR1 MGHRA and CDR2 YSYEKL. CDR3 size: 15 residues. The trim removed 6 bases at V and 2 bases at J, leaving 10 bases unmatched. The CDR3 DNA reads TGCGCCAGCAGTCCTTCGGGGACAGCCGCCTACGAGCAGTACTTC. It yields the protein CASSPSGTAAYEQYF.